This T cell receptor beta chain emerged from a study of PD-1 blockade in classical Hodgkin lymphoma (dated by TCRdb to 2018 to 2021). As for the study more broadly: Nivolumab dosing was 3 mg/kg intravenously every 2 weeks, continuing until either disease progression or unacceptable toxicity. A peripheral blood immune signature of response to PD-1 blockade in classical Hodgkin lymphoma was defined using TCR beta sequencing and CyTOF. What the authors observed across the whole study: By C4D1, a significant rise was seen in CD4+ TCR diversity but not in CD8+ TCR diversity (p=0.0027 vs p=0.16), and the rise was most apparent among complete responders (p=0.02). Baseline TCR diversity was reported as lower in newly diagnosed patients than in healthy donors, and lower still in relapsed/refractory patients. The study was restricted to a single clinical trial cohort, and the causes of repertoire differences, possibly disease activity or prior therapy, were left undefined. Trial patients with a complete response had baseline diversity similar to that of newly diagnosed patients, while partial responders and progressors had significantly lower diversity. Lower diversity was observed in patients in whom nivolumab was started less than 1 year after ASCT, and these patients were excluded from later analyses so that confounding by immune reconstitution would be avoided.

According to the study, the label for this sample's time point signals: cycle 4 day 1 (C4D1), after 6 weeks of nivolumab. Relapse after autologous stem cell transplantation had occurred in all trial patients, and cohorts A, B and C were distinguished by prior brentuximab vedotin exposure. CD4+ T cells were purified from thawed PBMCs by magnetic negative selection with a Miltenyi CD4+ T cell isolation kit. A total of 50 to 70 patients with relapsed/refractory classical Hodgkin lymphoma made up the trial cohort, and each patient's best overall response was complete response, partial response or progressive disease. Trial patients were treated with single-agent nivolumab in the multi-cohort phase II CheckMate 205 trial. An independent review committee assessed best overall response using the 2007 International Working Group response criteria. Trial PBMCs were collected immediately before nivolumab initiation (C1D1) and during therapy at cycle 2 day 1 and cycle 4 day 1. Peripheral blood was collected in 8 mL Vacutainer Cell Preparation Tubes, from which PBMCs were isolated by centrifugation and then cryopreserved. Purified CD4+ and CD8+ fractions were prepared only for cases in which an additional PBMC sample was available. Magnetically labelled cells were removed on LS columns in a quadroMACS separator, and the flow-through was retained as the purified fraction.

Regarding this clone: What this receptor recognizes is not known. Per-base quality was not reported, and no clone a single base away is much larger than it.

As encoded in the germline V gene, CDR1 is MDHEN while CDR2 is SYDVKM. A distance of 9 bases separates the germline ends of V and J, which lose 6 bases and 4 bases respectively. Its CDR3 holds 12 amino acids, cysteine through phenylalanine. The DNA shown is the 36-base CDR3, in frame from base 1. The Qiagen DNeasy kit was used to extract genomic DNA from unsorted PBMCs and from the negatively selected CD4+ and CD8+ fractions. Amplification of TCR beta CDR3 regions was done by immunoSEQ multiplex PCR with primers that anneal to V and J segments. A synthetic immune receptor repertoire was used to minimize amplification bias, and any residual bias was removed computationally once sequencing was done. Processing in the source paper ran as follows. Custom Python scripts were used to quantify repertoire diversity as the Shannon entropy index. Unsorted, CD4+ and CD8+ repertoires were analyzed separately, except in combined analyses where CD4+ and CD8+ sequences were merged in silico. A clone counted as expanded when the clone's frequency after treatment rose at least 2-fold relative to C1D1, and clones undetected at baseline were given a pseudocount of 0.5. Clones with 0 or 1 copy at C1D1 were defined as singleton clones, while clones with 2 or more copies were defined as non-singleton clones. Clones expanded in unsorted samples were labelled as CD4+, CD8+ or unknown by matching protein sequences in sorted samples from the same patient. Wilcoxon tests were applied to paired samples to test diversity changes from C1D1 to C4D1. As stored in TCRdb, this immuneACCESS dataset retains in-frame rearrangements with V and J assigned. A fraction of the clones does not appear; measured against another copy, unresolved V genes explain less than half of the discrepancy, and the remainder lacks a known reason. For V, J and clone size, that table is used; D and trimming come from the DNA. The sample table contains more than 10,000 clones; only one count was recorded for about 90% of them. Less than 1% of the sample comes from the top ten.

This material consisted of CD4+ T cells from blood, taken before the fourth cycle of nivolumab. In this chain, TRBV28 is recombined with TRBJ1-2; the best D guess is TRBD1, with 5 bases matching. The receptor was derived from a human donor with classical Hodgkin lymphoma. CDR3 region: CASRRGGYGYTF. The nucleotides read TGTGCCAGCAGAAGGGGAGGCTATGGCTACACCTTC.